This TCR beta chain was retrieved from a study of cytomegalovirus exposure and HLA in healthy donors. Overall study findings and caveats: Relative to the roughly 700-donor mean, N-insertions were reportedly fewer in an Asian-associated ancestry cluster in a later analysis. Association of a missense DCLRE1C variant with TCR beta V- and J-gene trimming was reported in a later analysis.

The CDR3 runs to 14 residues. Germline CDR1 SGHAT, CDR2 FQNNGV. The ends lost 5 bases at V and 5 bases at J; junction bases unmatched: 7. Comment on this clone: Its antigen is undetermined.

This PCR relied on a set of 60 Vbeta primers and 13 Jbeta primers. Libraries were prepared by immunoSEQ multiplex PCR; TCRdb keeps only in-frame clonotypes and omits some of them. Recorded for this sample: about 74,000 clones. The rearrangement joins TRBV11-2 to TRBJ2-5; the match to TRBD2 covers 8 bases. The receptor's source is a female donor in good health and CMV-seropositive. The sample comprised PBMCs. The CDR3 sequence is CASSQTSEWETQYF. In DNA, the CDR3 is TGTGCCAGCAGCCAGACTAGCGAATGGGAGACCCAGTACTTC.